The 27 T cell receptor beta chains below all came from one sample that was sequenced in a study of blood T cells in healthy people across ages. A second PCR of about 7 to 12 cycles used a sample-barcoded 5' primer and a J-beta primer mix. TCRdb called the 5' RACE reads again in MiXCR, with one record for every CDR3 protein. This sample has 1.5 million to 2 million distinct CDR3 sequences, with around 35% found just once. The sequencing input was blood. Receptors were obtained from a woman in her twenties or thirties in good health.

This clonotype was counted many times. The chain joins TRBV3-1 to TRBJ2-5; D unclear. The CDR3 spans 15 residues. V gave up 5 bases and J gave up 5 bases, with 18 bases separating them. Germline CDR1 is LGHDT and CDR2 is YNNKEL (reference sequence). CDR3 amino acids: CASSSRALKGETQYF. The DNA for the CDR3 is TGTGCCAGCAGCTCCCGGGCTCTCAAAGGGGAGACCCAGTACTTC.

The CDR3 here is CASSTMHGGREQYF. CDR3 bases: TGTGCCAGCAGCACTATGCACGGGGGGCGCGAGCAGTACTTC. The chain carries TRBV12-3 or TRBV12-4 and TRBJ2-7, with D possibly TRBD2 on 7 matching bases. Deletions cut 6 bases from V and 6 bases from J, with 18 bases between. This CDR3 spans 14 amino acids.

In this sample, this clonotype turned up a few times. The chain combines TRBV27 with TRBJ2-7; D is unresolved. V dropped 4 bases and J dropped 3 bases, with 13 bases sitting between them. The CDR3 contains 14 residues. CDR1 is MNHEY and CDR2 is SMNVEV in the germline V gene (reference sequence). CDR3 DNA: TGTGCCAGCAGTTCGAGGACGGAACTCTACGAGCAGTACTTC. Translated: CASSSRTELYEQYF.

The CDR3 loop reads CASSLRSSGSAGYNEQFF. The CDR3 region has the DNA TGTGCCAGCAGTTTGCGATCTAGCGGGAGCGCGGGGTACAATGAGCAGTTCTTC. The rearrangement joins TRBV27 to TRBJ2-1; 10 bases are shared with TRBD2. The CDR3 consists of 18 residues. V trimming: 3 bases; J trimming: 4 bases; junction bases outside the gene matches: 12. Looked up from germline, CDR1 is MNHEY and CDR2 is SMNVEV (reference sequence).

This clonotype appeared a few times. DNA of the CDR3: TGTGCCAGCGGGCAGCTAAATCAGCCCCAGCATTTT. Amino acid sequence: CASGQLNQPQHF. The V and J genes are TRBV13 and TRBJ1-5; D ambiguous. V lost 8 bases to trimming and J lost 4 bases, with 9 bases between them. The CDR3 runs to 12 residues. The germline V gene encodes CDR1 PRHDT and CDR2 FYEKMQ (reference sequence).

The CDR3 DNA sequence: TGCAGTGCTAGTAAGGTTTTGAGCCCCCCACTGACCGGGGAGCTGTTTTTT. Translation: CSASKVLSPPLTGELFF. The chain employs TRBV20-1 and TRBJ2-2; unclear D gene. V shed 3 bases and J shed 5 bases, with 22 bases lying between them. The CDR3 is 17 residues long. Germline CDR1 is DFQATT and CDR2 is SNEGSKA (reference sequence).

This clonotype was counted a few times. The germline gene is not matched at one end of the junction; a read error may be the cause. The rearrangement links TRBV10-3 to TRBJ2-7; D uncertain. This CDR3 region has 16 residues. The germline CDR1 and CDR2 sequences are ENHRY and SYGVKD. CDR3 coding DNA: TGTGCCACCAGTGAGTCGACCACCCGACTCTCCTACGAGCAGTACTTC. As protein: CATSESTTRLSYEQYF.

This chain links TRBV20-1 with TRBJ1-5; D might be TRBD1 (5 bases). The length of the CDR3 is 14 residues. The germline gives CDR1 DFQATT, CDR2 SNEGSKA (reference sequence). Trimming shortened V by 2 bases and J by 6 bases, and 14 bases separated the two germline ends. CDR3 sequence: CSARKGPVRQPQHF. Here the CDR3 DNA reads TGCAGTGCTAGAAAGGGGCCAGTTCGTCAGCCCCAGCATTTT.

The count of this clonotype is one. CDR3 DNA: TGTGCCAGCAGTTTACACAGGGCTTATGGCTACACCTTC. Its translation: CASSLHRAYGYTF. The V gene is TRBV27, the J gene TRBJ1-2; TRBD1 is a possible D gene (6 bases). The CDR3 totals 13 residues. Trimming removed 2 bases from V and 5 bases from J, with 9 bases in between. Germline values: CDR1 MNHEY, CDR2 SMNVEV (reference sequence).

This clonotype has only a few counts. V usage is TRBV2 and J usage is TRBJ2-7, with a weak D call TRBD2 (6 bases). The CDR3 consists of 15 residues. Looked up from germline, CDR1 is SNHLY and CDR2 is FYNNEI. Trimming shortened V by 3 bases and J by 2 bases, and 14 bases separated the two germline ends. CDR3 protein: CASSDPGESPYEQYF. CDR3 sequence (DNA): TGTGCCAGCAGTGACCCGGGGGAATCCCCCTACGAGCAGTACTTC.

This clonotype appeared many times. The chain employs TRBV10-3 and TRBJ2-7; D not certain. This CDR3 has 11 amino acids. CDR1 ENHRY and CDR2 SYGVKD come from the germline V gene. Trimming stripped 0 bases from V and 5 bases from J, with 2 bases between. CDR3 sequence (DNA): TGTGCCATCAGTGAGTCTCACGAGCAGTACTTC. Translated, it gives CAISESHEQYF.

V gene TRBV7-9 combines with J gene TRBJ1-1; 7 nucleotides agree with TRBD1. Trimming at V came to 4 bases and at J to 5 bases, leaving 13 bases not matched to a gene. The length of the CDR3 is 16 residues. The germline CDR1 and CDR2 sequences are SEHNR and FQNEAQ (reference sequence). The CDR3 coding sequence is TGTGCCAGCAGCTCAGGGGGGAACAGGGGAGTTACTGAAGCTTTCTTT. This gives the protein CASSSGGNRGVTEAFF.

This clonotype was seen only a few times. The V gene is TRBV5-1, the J gene TRBJ2-1, with no clear D. The V end lost 2 bases, the J end lost 2 bases, and 8 bases lay between the germline ends. The CDR3 contains 14 residues. Per germline, CDR1 SGHRS and CDR2 YFSETQ. The DNA of the CDR3 is TGCGCCAGCAGCTTAGGGTTCCCCTACAATGAGCAGTTCTTC. As protein: CASSLGFPYNEQFF.

This clonotype came up a few times. The chain has TRBV20-1 and TRBJ2-1; D might be TRBD1 (5 bases). This CDR3 has 12 amino acids. The V gene lost 7 bases and the J gene lost 7 bases, with 14 bases spanning the gap. Germline CDR1 reads DFQATT; CDR2 reads SNEGSKA (reference sequence). The CDR3 nucleotides are TGCAGTGGTGCGGACAAGGGGAATGAGCAGTTCTTC. Translating it yields CSGADKGNEQFF.

In this sample, this clonotype turned up a few times. CDR3 bases: TGTGCCAGCAGTACTACAGGGGGCGGCTCCTACGAGCAGTACTTC. Encoded protein: CASSTTGGGSYEQYF. V gene TRBV2 combines with J gene TRBJ2-7; 9 bases are shared with TRBD1. This CDR3 is built from 15 residues. Germline-derived CDR1 and CDR2 are SNHLY and FYNNEI. The J segment lost 0 bases and the V segment lost 5 bases, leaving 5 bases of the junction unmatched.

Comments on this clonotype: At one end, the junction sequence differs from germline, possibly due to a read error. The chain joins TRBV5-1 to TRBJ2-1; D possibly matches TRBD1 or TRBD2 (7 bases each). The CDR3 has 16 amino acids. CDR1 and CDR2 (germline): SGHRS, YFSETQ. The CDR3 loop is CAGREGTERDSGEQFF. Here the CDR3 DNA reads TGCGCCGGCAGAGAGGGAACAGAGCGGGACAGCGGTGAGCAGTTCTTC.

The chain has TRBV6-5 and TRBJ2-1; TRBD2 matches at 9 bases. The CDR3 is 14 amino acids. Germline-derived CDR1 and CDR2 are MNHEY and SVGAGI. Trimming removed 8 bases from V and 6 bases from J; junction bases left unmatched: 8. CDR3 region: CASGTGTSSNEQFF. CDR3 sequence (DNA): TGTGCCAGCGGCACCGGGACTAGCAGCAATGAGCAGTTCTTC.

This clonotype was picked up a small number of times. The chain combines TRBV29-1 with TRBJ2-3; 14 bases fit TRBD2. Trimming at V came to 7 bases and at J to 1 base, leaving 7 bases not matched to a gene. There are 16 residues in the CDR3. Germline CDR1 is SQVTM and CDR2 is ANQGSEA. Here the CDR3 reads CSGGTSGSWGTDTQYF. For the CDR3, the DNA is TGCAGCGGAGGGACTAGCGGGAGCTGGGGCACAGATACGCAGTATTTT.

The chain employs TRBV12-3 or TRBV12-4 and TRBJ2-2; possibly TRBD2 for D (5 bases). The CDR3 is 14 residues long. V was shortened by 7 bases and J by 3 bases, with 12 bases between the two germline ends. CDR3 region: CASTLLGDTGELFF. The DNA for the CDR3 is TGTGCCAGCACCCTACTCGGGGACACCGGGGAGCTGTTTTTT.

With regard to this clonotype: A junction boundary mismatches the germline segment, possibly from a read error. The rearrangement joins TRBV5-6 to TRBJ1-2, with D tentatively TRBD1 (6 bases). The V gene's germline CDR1 is SGHDT and CDR2 YYEEEE. The CDR3 has 15 residues. The CDR3 region is CASSRAGRGDYGHTF. The CDR3 DNA follows: TGTGCCAGCAGCAGGGCCGGCAGGGGCGACTATGGCCACACCTTC.

This clonotype was counted only a few times. The chain recombines TRBV5-6 with TRBJ2-7; the match to TRBD1 covers 9 bases. The CDR3 consists of 14 residues. V gave up 4 bases and J gave up 6 bases; unmatched junction bases: 8. The germline V gene has CDR1 SGHDT and CDR2 YYEEEE. The CDR3 loop reads CASSPYLDRGEQYF. The CDR3, as DNA: TGTGCCAGCAGCCCCTACCTGGACAGGGGCGAGCAGTACTTC.

This clonotype was picked up a small number of times. This chain's CDR3 is CASSEMGQVHYEQYF. In nucleotides, the CDR3 is TGTGCCAGCAGTGAAATGGGACAGGTACACTACGAGCAGTACTTC. The rearrangement links TRBV2 to TRBJ2-7; 8 nucleotides match TRBD1. This CDR3 region has 15 residues. CDR1 and CDR2 from the germline V gene are SNHLY and FYNNEI. The J segment lost 3 bases and the V segment lost 2 bases, leaving 6 bases of the junction unmatched.

The chain uses TRBV20-1 and TRBJ1-4; 8 nucleotides align to TRBD1. The CDR3 has 15 amino acids. With 1 base clipped from V and 8 bases from J, the junction kept 9 bases outside the gene matches. The germline V gene encodes CDR1 DFQATT and CDR2 SNEGSKA (reference sequence). CDR3 loop: CSARGTGRKSEKLFF. In DNA form, the CDR3 reads TGCAGTGCTAGAGGGACAGGGAGGAAAAGCGAAAAACTGTTTTTT.

On this clonotype itself: A single base separates this from a much larger clone, so it may be a read error. The chain employs TRBV29-1 and TRBJ2-6; tentatively, D is TRBD1 (5 bases). This CDR3 has 15 residues. In germline, CDR1 is SQVTM, CDR2 ANQGSEA. As DNA, the CDR3 is TGCAGCGTTGAAGATCCAGTAAATGGGGCCAACGTCCGGACTTTC. Translating it yields CSVEDPVNGANVRTF.

The chain employs TRBV27 and TRBJ2-7; D is possibly TRBD2 (6 bases). Per the germline V gene, CDR1 is MNHEY and CDR2 is SMNVEV (reference sequence). CDR3 length equals 15 residues. V was shortened by 3 bases and J by 3 bases, with 15 bases between the two germline ends. For the CDR3, the DNA is TGTGCCAGCAGTTTGACTAGAGGTTTGGTCTACGAGCAGTACTTC. Residues: CASSLTRGLVYEQYF.

The chain has TRBV9 and TRBJ2-2; tentatively, D is TRBD2 (5 bases). Germline V gene sequence: CDR1 SGDLS, CDR2 YYNGEE. The V end lost 0 bases, the J end lost 7 bases, and 10 bases lay between the germline ends. There are 14 residues in the CDR3. The CDR3 DNA reads TGTGCCAGCAGCGTAGCTGGAGGTAACGGGGAGCTGTTTTTT. It translates to CASSVAGGNGELFF.

The rearrangement links TRBV12-3 or TRBV12-4 to TRBJ2-7; TRBD1 is a possible D gene (6 bases). The CDR3 spans 14 residues. V was pared by 3 bases and J by 4 bases, with 13 bases between. The CDR3 loop reads CASSFSGTPYEQYF. In DNA form, the CDR3 reads TGTGCCAGCAGTTTTTCCGGGACACCGTACGAGCAGTACTTC.